These 13 T cell receptor beta chains share one sample of origin, sequenced in a study of graft-versus-host responses after intestinal transplantation. This table comes from immunoSEQ multiplex PCR, and its TCRdb copy is limited to in-frame clones, with some not included. The data show tens of thousands of clones, roughly 90% seen once. To release intraepithelial and lamina propria lymphocytes, the graft tissue was processed. The sequences come from ileum tissue, collected 357 days after transplant. The origin of the receptors is a human patient who received an intestinal transplant, so some T cells may come from the graft donor.

This chain links TRBV29-1 with TRBJ2-1; D uncertain. Trimming removed 8 bases from V and 3 bases from J, with 17 bases in between. The germline gives CDR1 SQVTM, CDR2 ANQGSEA. The CDR3 has 14 amino acids. CDR3 in DNA: TGCAGCTCTGAAGCGCTTTGGGACTACAATGAGCAGTTCTTC. Translated, it gives CSSEALWDYNEQFF.

The gene calls are TRBV2 and TRBJ1-1; D ambiguous. Trimming left V 3 bases short and J 7 bases short, with 15 bases between. Germline V gives CDR1 SNHLY, CDR2 FYNNEI. There are 14 residues in the CDR3. The CDR3 spells CASSEESAISEAFF. The DNA of the CDR3 is TGTGCCAGCAGTGAGGAGTCAGCCATCAGTGAAGCTTTCTTT.

This chain uses TRBV7-8 with TRBJ1-4; D is unclear. The V and J ends lost 1 base and 5 bases respectively, with 14 bases between them. CDR1 SGHVS and CDR2 FQNEAQ come from the germline V gene. The CDR3 sequence is 16 residues long. CDR3 in amino acids: CASSLDVVEGNEKLFF. The CDR3, as DNA: TGTGCCAGCAGCTTAGATGTGGTTGAAGGGAATGAAAAACTGTTTTTT.

This chain links TRBV4-3 with TRBJ2-3, with 9 nucleotides matching TRBD2. Germline CDR1 is LGHNA and CDR2 is YSLEER. This CDR3 spans 16 amino acids. Germline trimming cut 2 bases from V and 1 base from J; bases unmatched to any gene: 4. This CDR3 reads CASSQSERGGTDTQYF. The CDR3 coding sequence is TGCGCCAGCAGCCAATCTGAGCGGGGGGGCACAGATACGCAGTATTTT.

V usage is TRBV28 and J usage is TRBJ2-6; D unclear. The CDR3 is made up of 15 amino acids. The V end was cut by 3 bases, the J end by 0 bases, with 6 bases between. Germline V CDR1 and CDR2: MDHEN, SYDVKM. This CDR3 is CASSFINSGANVLTF. The CDR3 region has the DNA TGTGCCAGCAGTTTTATTAACTCTGGGGCCAACGTCCTGACTTTC. Full variable domain (outside the CDR3, taken from reference TRBV28 and TRBJ2-6): DVKVTQSSRYLVKRTGEKVFLECVQDMDHENMFWYRQDPGLGLRLIYFSYDVKMKEKGDIPEGYSVSREKKERFSLILESASTNQTSMYLCASSFINSGANVLTFGAGSRLTVL.

The chain has TRBV28 and TRBJ2-7; perhaps TRBD1 as D (6 bases). Germline V gene lookup returns CDR1 MDHEN and CDR2 SYDVKM. The V end was cut by 5 bases, the J end by 12 bases, with 14 bases between. The CDR3 extends over 11 amino acids. In DNA, the CDR3 is TGTGCCAGCAGTCACGGACAGATAACGTACTTC. Amino acids: CASSHGQITYF.

The gene calls are TRBV6-1 and TRBJ2-7; D is undetermined. The V end lost 5 bases, the J end lost 1 base, and 9 bases lay between the germline ends. The length of the CDR3 is 13 residues. Germline values: CDR1 MNHNS, CDR2 SASEGT. For the CDR3, the DNA is TGTGCCAGCAGTCACTTTGATTCCTACGAGCAGTACTTC. Amino acids: CASSHFDSYEQYF.

The genes are TRBV7-8 and TRBJ1-5; 8 bases line up with TRBD1. CDR3 length equals 16 residues. The trim removed 5 bases at V and 9 bases at J, leaving 15 bases unmatched. Germline lookup yields CDR1 SGHVS and CDR2 FQNEAQ. CDR3 nucleotides: TGTGCCAGCAGCCCAAGGACAGGGACGCCGCAATGGCCCCAGCATTTT. It translates to CASSPRTGTPQWPQHF. The whole variable domain, filled in from reference TRBV7-8 and TRBJ1-5, reads GAGVSQSPRYKVAKRGQDVALRCDPISGHVSLFWYQQALGQGPEFLTYFQNEAQLDKSGLPSDRFFAERPEGSVSTLKIQRTQQEDSAVYLCASSPRTGTPQWPQHFGDGTRLSIL.

V is TRBV21-1 and J is TRBJ2-7; TRBD1, as called in the table, went unchecked against the DNA. TRBV21-1 is deemed a pseudogene. This CDR3 comprises 16 residues. The CDR3 DNA follows: TGTGCCAGCAGCAAAGGGGACAGGAGCCCTTCCTACGAGCAGTACTTC. Its protein product is CASSKGDRSPSYEQYF.

This clone was picked up one time. The rearrangement links TRBV2 to TRBJ2-2, with a possible D match to TRBD1 (6 bases). Per the germline V gene, CDR1 is SNHLY and CDR2 is FYNNEI. Trimming took 5 bases from V and 5 from J, leaving 12 bases between them. There are 14 residues in the CDR3. Written as DNA, the CDR3 is TGTGCCAGCAGTTTCTGGACAGAGACCGGGGAGCTGTTTTTT. Its protein product is CASSFWTETGELFF.

This sequence joins TRBV6-6 and TRBJ2-3, with D unclear. The CDR3 totals 11 residues. V lost 5 bases and J lost 6, with 6 bases in between. The germline gives CDR1 MNHNY, CDR2 SVGAGI (reference sequence). DNA of the CDR3: TGTGCCAGCAGTCCGAAGGATACGCAGTATTTT. This translates into CASSPKDTQYF.

This rearrangement joins TRBV6-1 to TRBJ1-5; tentative D call: TRBD1 (6 bases). The CDR3 covers 18 residues. Germline V gives CDR1 MNHNS, CDR2 SASEGT. Trimming shortened V by 0 bases and J by 0 bases, and 15 bases separated the two germline ends. CDR3 DNA sequence: TGTGCCAGCAGTGAAGCGCTGGGGGGGGCGCATAGCAATCAGCCCCAGCATTTT. As protein: CASSEALGGAHSNQPQHF.

The chain is built from TRBV28 and TRBJ2-4; 8 bases fit TRBD1. With 2 bases clipped from V and 7 bases from J, the junction kept 7 bases outside the gene matches. Germline V lookup: CDR1 MDHEN, CDR2 SYDVKM. The CDR3 totals 15 residues. The CDR3 DNA reads TGTGCCAGCAGTTTAAGGACAGGGCTAGGGAACATTCAGTACTTC. This codes for CASSLRTGLGNIQYF.